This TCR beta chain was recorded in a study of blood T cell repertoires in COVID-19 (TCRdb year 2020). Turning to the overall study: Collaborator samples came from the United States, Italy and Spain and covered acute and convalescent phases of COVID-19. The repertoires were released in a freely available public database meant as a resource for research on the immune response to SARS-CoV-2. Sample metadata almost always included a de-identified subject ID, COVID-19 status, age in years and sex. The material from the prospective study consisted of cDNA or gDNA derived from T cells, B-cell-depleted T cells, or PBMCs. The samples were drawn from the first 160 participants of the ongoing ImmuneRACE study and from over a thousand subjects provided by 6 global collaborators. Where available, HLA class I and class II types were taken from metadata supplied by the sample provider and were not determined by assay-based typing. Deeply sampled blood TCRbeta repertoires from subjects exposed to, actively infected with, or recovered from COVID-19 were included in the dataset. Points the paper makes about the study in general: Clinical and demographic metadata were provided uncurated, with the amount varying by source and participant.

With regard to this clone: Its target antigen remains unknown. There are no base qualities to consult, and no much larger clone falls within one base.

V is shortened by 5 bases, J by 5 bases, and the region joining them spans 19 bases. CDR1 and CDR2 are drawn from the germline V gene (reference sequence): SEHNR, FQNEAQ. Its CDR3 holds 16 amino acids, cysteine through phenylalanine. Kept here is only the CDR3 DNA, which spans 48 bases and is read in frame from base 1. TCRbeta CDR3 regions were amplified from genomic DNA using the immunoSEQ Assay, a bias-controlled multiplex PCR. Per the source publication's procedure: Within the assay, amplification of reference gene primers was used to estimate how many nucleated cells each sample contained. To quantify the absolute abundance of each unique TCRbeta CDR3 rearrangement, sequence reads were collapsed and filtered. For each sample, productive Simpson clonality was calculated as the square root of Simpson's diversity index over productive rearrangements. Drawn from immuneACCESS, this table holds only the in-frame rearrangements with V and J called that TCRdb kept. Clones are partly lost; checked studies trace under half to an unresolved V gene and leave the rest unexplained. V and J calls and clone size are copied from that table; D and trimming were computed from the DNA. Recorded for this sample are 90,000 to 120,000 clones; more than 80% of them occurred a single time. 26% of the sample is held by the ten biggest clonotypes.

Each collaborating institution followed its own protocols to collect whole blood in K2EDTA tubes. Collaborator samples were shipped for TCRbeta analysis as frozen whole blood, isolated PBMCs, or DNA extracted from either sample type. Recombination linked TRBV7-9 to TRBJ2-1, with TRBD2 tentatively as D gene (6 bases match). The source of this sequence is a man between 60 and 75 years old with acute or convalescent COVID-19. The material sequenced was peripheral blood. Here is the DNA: TGTGCCAGCAGCCGCGAAGACACCACGGGGGACAATGAGCAGTTCTTC. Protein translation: CASSREDTTGDNEQFF.